This TCR beta chain was profiled in a study of OX40 agonist ivuxolimab in advanced cancers. Study details: At 0.01 to 10 mg/kg, ivuxolimab was administered intravenously to patients every 2 weeks. Two patients with cutaneous melanoma and one with hepatocellular carcinoma, three in total, showed partial responses.

Clones were sequenced by immunoSEQ multiplex PCR, and TCRdb holds only the in-frame ones, with some missing. This table has around 53,000 clones, 88% appearing once. Patients who had autoimmune disease history or got systemic immunosuppression were left out. This CDR3 is 15 amino acids long. Germline lookup yields CDR1 SGDLS and CDR2 YYNGEE. V was clipped by 5 bases and J by 3 bases, with 14 bases between them. The receptor comes from an adult with an advanced solid tumor such as melanoma, head and neck, liver or kidney cancer. The chain employs TRBV9 and TRBJ1-4; the D is unclear. The sequenced sample was CD4+ or CD8+ T cells sorted from blood, obtained in a trial of the OX40 agonist ivuxolimab. In nucleotides, the CDR3 is TGTGCCAGCAGTCCTCAGGTAGCGGCTAATGAAAAACTGTTTTTT. Amino acids: CASSPQVAANEKLFF.